The 18 T cell receptor beta chains in this list originate from one sample, sequenced in a study of blood T cell repertoires in COVID-19. TCRdb's copy holds only in-frame clones and misses some; the assay was immunoSEQ multiplex PCR. The repertoire holds 350,000 to 500,000 clones, with 88% as singletons. Source material: PBMCs or T cells enriched from blood (not recorded which). All receptors derive from a woman aged 18 to 35 who had been exposed to COVID-19.

The chain employs TRBV2 and TRBJ2-1, with TRBD2 matching 10 bases. The V segment lost 9 bases and the J segment 7 bases; nucleotides outside the gene matches: 18. Germline V gene data show CDR1 as SNHLY and CDR2 as FYNNEI. There are 17 residues in the CDR3. The CDR3 nucleotides read TGTGCCAGTCACACCCAAAAGGGGATAGCGGGGGGTAATGAGCAGTTCTTC. Its protein product is CASHTQKGIAGGNEQFF. Full variable domain (rest looked up from reference TRBV2 and TRBJ2-1): EPEVTQTPSHQVTQMGQEVILRCVPISNHLYFYWYRQILGQKVEFLVSFYNNEISEKSEIFDDQFSVERPDGSNFTLKIRSTKLEDSAMYFCASHTQKGIAGGNEQFFGPGTRLTVL.

The CDR3 DNA reads as TGTGCCAGCAGCACGATGATCCCGGGACAGGGAGCCTACGAGCAGTACTTC. Protein sequence: CASSTMIPGQGAYEQYF. The chain is built from TRBV5-6 and TRBJ2-7; the match to TRBD1 covers 9 bases. The germline V gene has CDR1 SGHDT and CDR2 YYEEEE. Germline trimming cut 4 bases from V and 2 bases from J; bases unmatched to any gene: 13. The CDR3 extends over 17 amino acids.

This clone was detected once. The chain employs TRBV30 and TRBJ2-3; TRBD2 agrees at 10 bases. Germline CDR1 reads GTSNPN; CDR2 reads SVGIG (reference sequence). V was pared by 0 bases and J by 1 base, with 1 base of the junction left unmatched. The CDR3 loop spans 15 amino acids. CDR3 loop: CAWSVLAGGTDTQYF. The CDR3 coding sequence is TGTGCCTGGAGTGTGCTAGCGGGGGGCACAGATACGCAGTATTTT.

The gene calls are TRBV11-2 and TRBJ2-5; 8 positions match TRBD2. Germline V gene sequence: CDR1 SGHAT, CDR2 FQNNGV. This CDR3 has 14 amino acids. J gave up 5 bases and V 4 bases, and 6 bases lay outside the gene matches. The CDR3 DNA reads as TGTGCCAGCAGCTCTGGACTAGCCTGGGAGACCCAGTACTTC. This encodes CASSSGLAWETQYF.

The chain combines TRBV5-1 with TRBJ2-5; 8 nucleotides align to TRBD1. CDR1 SGHRS and CDR2 YFSETQ come from the germline V gene. The ends lost 4 bases at V and 0 bases at J; junction bases unmatched: 8. The CDR3 totals 16 residues. CDR3 sequence: CASSKTTGAYQETQYF. The CDR3 DNA follows: TGCGCCAGCAGCAAGACGACAGGGGCGTACCAAGAGACCCAGTACTTC.

This clone was counted only a few times. V usage is TRBV30 and J usage is TRBJ1-2, with D possibly matching TRBD1 (5 bases). V gave up 0 bases and J gave up 14 bases, with 13 bases separating them. Germline V gene lookup returns CDR1 GTSNPN and CDR2 SVGIG (reference sequence). The CDR3 runs 11 residues. CDR3 coding DNA: TGTGCCTGGAGTGTACAATTGGGGCGGACCTTC. As protein: CAWSVQLGRTF. The full variable domain, rest sourced from reference TRBV30 and TRBJ1-2, is SQTIHQWPATLVQPVGSPLSLECTVEGTSNPNLYWYRQAAGRGLQLLFYSVGIGQISSEVPQNLSASRPQDRQFILSSKKLLLSDSGFYLCAWSVQLGRTFGSGTRLTVV.

The V call is TRBV3-1 (or the pseudogene TRBV3-2), the J call TRBJ1-2, with 10 bases aligning to TRBD1. J lost 4 bases, V lost 1 base, and 3 bases had no gene match. Looked up from germline, CDR1 is LGHDT and CDR2 is YNNKEL (reference sequence). The length of the CDR3 is 15 residues. The CDR3 reads CASSQGQGAFYGYTF. As DNA, the CDR3 is TGTGCCAGCAGCCAAGGACAGGGGGCGTTCTATGGCTACACCTTC.

This sequence joins TRBV6-6 and TRBJ2-3; the match to TRBD2 covers 14 bases. Germline trimming cut 5 bases from V and 7 bases from J; bases unmatched to any gene: 26. Germline CDR1 reads MNHNY; CDR2 reads SVGAGI (reference sequence). The CDR3 consists of 22 residues. CDR3 amino acids: CASSQLRPTSGGGPSPEHTQYF. In DNA form, the CDR3 reads TGTGCCAGCAGTCAACTTCGCCCGACTAGCGGGGGGGGGCCCTCACCTGAACATACGCAGTATTTT.

The chain has TRBV30 and TRBJ1-2; 9 nucleotides line up with TRBD1. Losses at the gene ends were 0 bases for V and 2 bases for J; bases not matched to a gene: 7. Germline V CDR1 and CDR2: GTSNPN, SVGIG (reference sequence). This CDR3 has 16 amino acids. In nucleotides, the CDR3 is TGTGCCTGGAGTGTGGGGACAGGGCGAGAAAACTATGGCTACACCTTC. Translating it yields CAWSVGTGRENYGYTF.

This chain links TRBV19 with TRBJ2-7; 7 nucleotides match TRBD2. This CDR3 is 15 amino acids long. J was trimmed by 2 bases and V by 5 bases; bases with no gene match: 9. Germline V lookup: CDR1 LNHDA, CDR2 SQIVND (reference sequence). CDR3 DNA: TGTGCCAGTAGTCGCCCAGCGGGGCCAACCTACGAGCAGTACTTC. This codes for CASSRPAGPTYEQYF. Full variable domain (outside the CDR3, taken from reference TRBV19 and TRBJ2-7): DGGITQSPKYLFRKEGQNVTLSCEQNLNHDAMYWYRQDPGQGLRLIYYSQIVNDFQKGDIAEGYSVSREKKESFPLTVTSAQKNPTAFYLCASSRPAGPTYEQYFGPGTRLTVT.

CDR3 sequence reads: CASNRGRGREETQYF. As DNA, the CDR3 is TGTGCCAGCAACAGGGGCAGGGGGCGTGAAGAGACCCAGTACTTC. The gene calls are TRBV2 and TRBJ2-5; 8 nucleotides agree with TRBD1. Trimming removed 7 bases from V and 3 bases from J; junction bases left unmatched: 10. This CDR3 contains 15 residues. The germline gives CDR1 SNHLY, CDR2 FYNNEI.

This clone was counted once. V gene TRBV30 combines with J gene TRBJ2-7, with 8 bases aligning to TRBD1. Germline CDR1 and CDR2: GTSNPN and SVGIG (reference sequence). The CDR3 loop spans 16 amino acids. J gave up 9 bases and V 5 bases, and 21 bases lay outside the gene matches. The CDR3 nucleotides read TGTGCCTGGGCCCGTGAAAAGATAGGACAGGGTATAGGGCAGTACTTC. Its translation: CAWAREKIGQGIGQYF.

The gene calls are TRBV19 and TRBJ2-1; D gene unclear. V lost 2 bases and J lost 0, with 8 bases in between. CDR3 length: 15 amino acids. CDR1 is LNHDA and CDR2 is SQIVND in the germline V gene (reference sequence). The CDR3 nucleotides read TGTGCCAGTAGTATATTACCGAGCTCCTACAATGAGCAGTTCTTC. It yields the protein CASSILPSSYNEQFF.

This clone has a handful of counts. CDR3: CASRGQFDGYTF. The CDR3 region has the DNA TGTGCCAGCAGAGGACAGTTCGATGGCTACACCTTC. V and J are TRBV2 and TRBJ1-2; a possible D gene is TRBD1 (6 bases). Germline CDR1 and CDR2: SNHLY and FYNNEI. V lost 6 bases and J 6 bases, leaving 11 bases between the germline ends. The CDR3 runs to 12 residues. Based on the CDR3 plus reference TRBV2 and TRBJ1-2, the full variable domain is EPEVTQTPSHQVTQMGQEVILRCVPISNHLYFYWYRQILGQKVEFLVSFYNNEISEKSEIFDDQFSVERPDGSNFTLKIRSTKLEDSAMYFCASRGQFDGYTFGSGTRLTVV.

The chain combines TRBV1 with TRBJ1-5. TRBV1 is labeled a pseudogene. This CDR3 comprises 16 residues. The CDR3 DNA reads TGCACCAGCAGCAACAAGGTGCGGGGATTTAATCAGCCCCAGCATTTT. The encoded protein is CTSSNKVRGFNQPQHF.

The gene calls are TRBV5-6 and TRBJ2-7, with 8 bases matching TRBD1. V shed 6 bases, J shed 3 bases, and the junction held 8 bases outside the gene matches. The germline V gene encodes CDR1 SGHDT and CDR2 YYEEEE. This CDR3 region has 14 residues. CDR3 loop: CASNRQGLLYEQYF. CDR3 nucleotide sequence: TGTGCCAGCAACAGACAGGGGCTACTCTACGAGCAGTACTTC. Complete variable domain (other parts from reference TRBV5-6 and TRBJ2-7): DAGVTQSPTHLIKTRGQQVTLRCSPKSGHDTVSWYQQALGQGPQFIFQYYEEEERQRGNFPDRFSGHQFPNYSSELNVNALLLGDSALYLCASNRQGLLYEQYFGPGTRLTVT.

Here the CDR3 DNA reads TGTGCCAGCAGCCCACAGACCTCCCTTGGCTACACCTTC. Amino acid sequence: CASSPQTSLGYTF. This chain links TRBV7-2 with TRBJ1-2; the D is unclear. Germline-derived CDR1 and CDR2 are SGHTA and FQGNSA. The V and J ends lost 5 bases and 7 bases respectively, with 14 bases between them. The CDR3 runs 13 residues.

V usage is TRBV7-2 and J usage is TRBJ1-3; D might be TRBD1 (5 bases). The CDR3 length is 17 residues. V lost 3 bases and J 0 bases, leaving 15 bases between the germline ends. CDR1 is SGHTA, CDR2 FQGNSA, per germline. The CDR3 reads CASSFTGPTASGNTIYF. CDR3 nucleotides: TGTGCCAGCAGCTTCACAGGTCCTACCGCCTCTGGAAACACCATATATTTT.